This T cell receptor beta chain was sequenced during a study of blood T cell repertoires in COVID-19. Study details: Some COVID-19 samples were acute and others convalescent; all came from the United States, Italy and Spain.

Grouping used clinical history reported by participants in a survey and questionnaire. TCRdb keeps only in-frame clones here, not all; method: immunoSEQ multiplex PCR. The sample has around 230,000 clones, 75% to 90% seen once; the top ten hold about 10%. This CDR3 spans 16 amino acids. Germline values: CDR1 SGHVS, CDR2 FQNEAQ. V dropped 0 bases and J dropped 8; count of bases not matched to a gene: 6. This receptor was identified in a man in his forties who had recovered from COVID-19. V gene TRBV7-8 combines with J gene TRBJ1-4; 10 positions match TRBD1. The specimen was PBMCs or T cells enriched from blood (not recorded which). CDR3 protein: CASSLARTGGKEKLFF. CDR3 coding DNA: TGTGCCAGCAGCTTAGCGAGGACAGGGGGGAAAGAAAAACTGTTTTTT.